This T cell receptor beta chain was documented in a study of cytomegalovirus exposure and HLA in healthy donors. This clone occurred a few times. Its antigen is unidentified. Findings of the study overall: The authors assumed roughly uniform sequencing depth across donors for presence/absence analyses. Across HLA loci, a later analysis found differing TCR association rates, with DRB1 most and HLA-C fewest.

The PCR ran on 60 Vbeta and 13 Jbeta primers. Some clones are missing from TCRdb's copy, which holds only in-frame ones; the method was immunoSEQ multiplex PCR. The table has roughly 90,000 clones, 82% seen once. Material for sequencing was PBMCs. The clonotype originates from a man in his thirties or forties in good health and CMV-seropositive.

In DNA form, the CDR3 reads TGTGCCTGGAGTGTAAGAAGCGGTGGGGAGCAGTTCTTC. Encoded protein: CAWSVRSGGEQFF. This chain joins TRBV30 and TRBJ2-1, with D maybe TRBD2 (5 bases). The germline V and J ends were trimmed by 0 bases and 10 bases, with 13 bases remaining between them. The CDR3 loop spans 13 amino acids. The V gene's germline CDR1 is GTSNPN and CDR2 SVGIG (reference sequence).